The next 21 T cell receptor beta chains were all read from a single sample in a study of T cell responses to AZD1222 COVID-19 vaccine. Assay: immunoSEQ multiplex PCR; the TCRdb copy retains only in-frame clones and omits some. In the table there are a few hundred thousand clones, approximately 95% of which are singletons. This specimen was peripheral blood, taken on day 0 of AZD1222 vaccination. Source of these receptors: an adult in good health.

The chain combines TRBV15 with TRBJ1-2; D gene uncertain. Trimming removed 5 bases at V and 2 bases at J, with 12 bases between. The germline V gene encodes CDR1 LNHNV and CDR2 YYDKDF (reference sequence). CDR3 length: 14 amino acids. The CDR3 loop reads CATSPLTSNYGYTF. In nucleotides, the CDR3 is TGTGCCACCAGCCCCTTGACGAGCAACTATGGCTACACCTTC.

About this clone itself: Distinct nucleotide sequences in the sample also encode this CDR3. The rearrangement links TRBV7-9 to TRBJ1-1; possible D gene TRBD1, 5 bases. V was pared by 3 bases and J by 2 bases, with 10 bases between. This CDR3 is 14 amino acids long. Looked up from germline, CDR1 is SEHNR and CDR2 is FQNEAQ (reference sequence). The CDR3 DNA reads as TGTGCCAGCAGCTTCGGGGGGGTCAACACTGAAGCTTTCTTT. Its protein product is CASSFGGVNTEAFF.

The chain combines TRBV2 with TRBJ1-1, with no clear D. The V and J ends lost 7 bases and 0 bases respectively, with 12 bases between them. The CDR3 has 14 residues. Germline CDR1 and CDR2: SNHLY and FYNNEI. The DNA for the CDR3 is TGTGCCAGCATACGGGAGGGCATGAACACTGAAGCTTTCTTT. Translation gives CASIREGMNTEAFF.

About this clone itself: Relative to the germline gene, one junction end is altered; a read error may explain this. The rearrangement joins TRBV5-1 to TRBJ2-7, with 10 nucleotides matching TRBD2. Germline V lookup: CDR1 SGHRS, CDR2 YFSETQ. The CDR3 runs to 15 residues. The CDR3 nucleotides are TGTGCCAGCAGCTTTGTGATAGCGGGAGGTTACGAGCAGTACTTC. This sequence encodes CASSFVIAGGYEQYF.

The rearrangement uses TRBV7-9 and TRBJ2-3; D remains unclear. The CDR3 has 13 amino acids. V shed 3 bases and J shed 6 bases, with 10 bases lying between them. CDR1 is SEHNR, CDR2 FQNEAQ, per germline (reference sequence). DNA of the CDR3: TGTGCCAGCAGCTTGGAGACAATCGATACGCAGTATTTT. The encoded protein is CASSLETIDTQYF.

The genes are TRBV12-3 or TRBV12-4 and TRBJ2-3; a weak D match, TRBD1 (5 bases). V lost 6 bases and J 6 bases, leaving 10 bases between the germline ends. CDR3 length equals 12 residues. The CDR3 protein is CASSSGIDTQYF. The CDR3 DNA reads TGTGCCAGCAGCTCAGGGATCGATACGCAGTATTTT.

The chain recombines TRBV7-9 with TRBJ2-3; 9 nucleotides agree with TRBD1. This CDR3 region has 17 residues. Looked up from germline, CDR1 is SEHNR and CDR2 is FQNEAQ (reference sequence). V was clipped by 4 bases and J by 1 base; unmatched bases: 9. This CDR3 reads CASSSYRGRHGTDTQYF. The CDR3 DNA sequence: TGTGCCAGCAGCTCCTACAGGGGGCGCCACGGCACAGATACGCAGTATTTT.

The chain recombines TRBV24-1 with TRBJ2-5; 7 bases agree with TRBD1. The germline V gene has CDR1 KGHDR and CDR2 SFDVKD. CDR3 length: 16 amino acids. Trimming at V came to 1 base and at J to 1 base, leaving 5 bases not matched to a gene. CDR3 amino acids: CATSDFPRDSQETQYF. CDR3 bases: TGTGCCACCAGTGATTTCCCCCGGGACAGCCAAGAGACCCAGTACTTC.

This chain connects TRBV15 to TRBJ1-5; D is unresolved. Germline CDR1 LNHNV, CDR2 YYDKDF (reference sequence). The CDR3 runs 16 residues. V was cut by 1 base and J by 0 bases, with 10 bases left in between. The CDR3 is CATSRGGLSSNQPQHF. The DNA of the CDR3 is TGTGCCACCAGCAGAGGGGGTTTGAGTAGCAATCAGCCCCAGCATTTT.

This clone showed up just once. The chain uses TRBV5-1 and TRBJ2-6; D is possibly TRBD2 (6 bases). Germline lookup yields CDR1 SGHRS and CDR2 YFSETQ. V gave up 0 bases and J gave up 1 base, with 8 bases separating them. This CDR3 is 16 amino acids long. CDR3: CASSLEGRSGANVLTF. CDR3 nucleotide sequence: TGCGCCAGCAGCTTGGAGGGGAGGTCTGGGGCCAACGTCCTGACTTTC.

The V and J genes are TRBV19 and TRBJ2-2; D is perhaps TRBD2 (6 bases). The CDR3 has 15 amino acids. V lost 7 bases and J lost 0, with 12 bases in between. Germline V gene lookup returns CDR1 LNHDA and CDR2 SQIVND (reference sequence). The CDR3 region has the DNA TGTGCCAGTATGCGGGGAGAGGCGAACACCGGGGAGCTGTTTTTT. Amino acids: CASMRGEANTGELFF.

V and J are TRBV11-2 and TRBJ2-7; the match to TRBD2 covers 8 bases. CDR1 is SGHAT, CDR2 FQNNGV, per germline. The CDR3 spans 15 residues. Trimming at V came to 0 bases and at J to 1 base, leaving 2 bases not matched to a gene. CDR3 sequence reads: CASSLEPSGSYEQYF. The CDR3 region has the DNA TGTGCCAGCAGCTTAGAGCCTAGCGGGTCCTACGAGCAGTACTTC.

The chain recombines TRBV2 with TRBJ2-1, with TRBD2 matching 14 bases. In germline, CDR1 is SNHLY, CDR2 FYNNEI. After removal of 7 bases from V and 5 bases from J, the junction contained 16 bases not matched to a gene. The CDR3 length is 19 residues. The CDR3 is CASIDLRGLAGVIHNEQFF. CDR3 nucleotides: TGTGCCAGCATAGACCTGAGGGGACTAGCGGGAGTTATCCACAATGAGCAGTTCTTC. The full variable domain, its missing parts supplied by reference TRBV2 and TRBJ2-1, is EPEVTQTPSHQVTQMGQEVILRCVPISNHLYFYWYRQILGQKVEFLVSFYNNEISEKSEIFDDQFSVERPDGSNFTLKIRSTKLEDSAMYFCASIDLRGLAGVIHNEQFFGPGTRLTVL.

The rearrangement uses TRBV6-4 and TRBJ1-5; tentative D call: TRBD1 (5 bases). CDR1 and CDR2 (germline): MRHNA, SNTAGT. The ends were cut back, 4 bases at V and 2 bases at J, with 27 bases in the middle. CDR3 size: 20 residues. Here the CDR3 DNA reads TGTGCCAGCAGTGGGCCACCGGGGCCGGCGCCTACGACGGGCAATCAGCCCCAGCATTTT. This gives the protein CASSGPPGPAPTTGNQPQHF.

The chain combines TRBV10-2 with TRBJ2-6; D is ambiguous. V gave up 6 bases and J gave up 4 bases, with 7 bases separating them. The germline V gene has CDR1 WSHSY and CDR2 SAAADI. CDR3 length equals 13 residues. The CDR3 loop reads CASSRPGANVLTF. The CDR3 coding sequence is TGCGCCAGCAGCAGACCGGGGGCCAACGTCCTGACTTTC.

In nucleotides, the CDR3 is TGTGCCAGCAGGCTAAGCGGGGGGGTCGTCGGGGAGCTGTTTTTT. It codes for CASRLSGGVVGELFF. V is TRBV2 and J is TRBJ2-2, with 10 nucleotides matching TRBD2. The V and J ends lost 6 bases and 7 bases, in that order; junction bases with no gene match: 8. CDR1 and CDR2 from the germline V gene are SNHLY and FYNNEI. CDR3 length equals 15 residues.

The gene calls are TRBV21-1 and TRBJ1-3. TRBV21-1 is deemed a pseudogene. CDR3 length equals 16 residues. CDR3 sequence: CASSLRNLGCGNTIYF. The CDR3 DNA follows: TGTGCCAGCAGTCTTAGGAACCTCGGATGTGGAAACACCATATATTTT.

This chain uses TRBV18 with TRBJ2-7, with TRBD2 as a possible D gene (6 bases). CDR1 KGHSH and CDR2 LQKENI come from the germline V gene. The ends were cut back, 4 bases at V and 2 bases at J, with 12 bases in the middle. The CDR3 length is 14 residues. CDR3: CASSRGVGTYEQYF. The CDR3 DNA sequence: TGTGCCAGCTCACGGGGGGTTGGTACCTACGAGCAGTACTTC.

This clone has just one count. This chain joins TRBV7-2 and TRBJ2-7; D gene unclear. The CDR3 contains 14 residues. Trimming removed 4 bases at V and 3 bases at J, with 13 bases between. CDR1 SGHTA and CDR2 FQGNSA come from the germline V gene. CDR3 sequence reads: CASSSSTGFYEQYF. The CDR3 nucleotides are TGTGCCAGCAGCTCTTCGACTGGCTTCTACGAGCAGTACTTC.

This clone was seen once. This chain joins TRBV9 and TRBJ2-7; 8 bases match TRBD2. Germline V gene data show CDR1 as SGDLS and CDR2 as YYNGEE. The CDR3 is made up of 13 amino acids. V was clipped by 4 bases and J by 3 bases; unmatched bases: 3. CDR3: CASSTGTSYEQYF. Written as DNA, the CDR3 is TGTGCCAGCAGCACCGGGACTAGCTACGAGCAGTACTTC.

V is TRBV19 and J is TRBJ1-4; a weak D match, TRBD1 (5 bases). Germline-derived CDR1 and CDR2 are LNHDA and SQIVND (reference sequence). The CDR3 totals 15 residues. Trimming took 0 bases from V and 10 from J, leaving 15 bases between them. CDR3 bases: TGTGCCAGTAGTATAGAAGGCTCGGTTGGGGGAAAACTGTTTTTT. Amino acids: CASSIEGSVGGKLFF.